The 19 T cell receptor beta chains presented below share a single source sample, sequenced in a study of blood T cells in healthy people across ages. For the second PCR, which ran for 7 to 11 cycles, a sample-barcoded 5' primer and a J-beta primer mix were used. TCRdb reanalysed the 5' RACE reads using MiXCR and keeps one entry per CDR3 protein. The sample shows roughly 1,300,000 distinct CDR3 sequences, approximately 59% of them seen only once. Input material: blood. These TCRs come from a man aged 18 to 30 in good health.

V usage is TRBV6-2 or TRBV6-3 and J usage is TRBJ2-7; a weak D match, TRBD1 (5 bases). In germline, CDR1 is MNHEY, CDR2 SVGEGT. Trimming removed 6 bases from V and 2 bases from J, with 14 bases in between. The CDR3 covers 14 residues. The CDR3 sequence is CASRAWQGTYEQYF. The CDR3 DNA is TGTGCCAGCAGGGCGTGGCAGGGAACCTACGAGCAGTACTTC.

This clonotype was observed a few times. The J gene is TRBJ1-1, the V gene TRBV29-1; D not resolved. CDR1 is SQVTM, CDR2 ANQGSEA, per germline. The CDR3 totals 14 residues. V lost 4 bases and J 1 base, leaving 13 bases between the germline ends. The CDR3 spells CSVVLLSANTEAFF. CDR3 DNA: TGCAGCGTTGTATTGCTTAGTGCGAACACTGAAGCTTTCTTT.

This clonotype has a single count. CDR3 in amino acids: CSARDRILAYEQYF. The CDR3 region has the DNA TGCAGTGCTCGCGACAGGATACTCGCCTACGAGCAGTACTTC. The chain employs TRBV20-1 and TRBJ2-7, with D perhaps matching TRBD1 (6 bases). The CDR3 is 14 residues long. Germline V gene lookup returns CDR1 DFQATT and CDR2 SNEGSKA (reference sequence). Trimming stripped 5 bases from V and 2 bases from J, with 16 bases between.

The V call is TRBV3-1, the J call TRBJ2-1; possibly TRBD2 for D (5 bases). With the DNA end fitting TRBJ2-7 better, the J assignment may be wrong. The CDR3 covers 13 residues. Germline V gene data show CDR1 as LGHDT and CDR2 as YNNKEL (reference sequence). The CDR3 region is CASSPFDYNEQYF. The DNA for the CDR3 is TGTGCCAGCAGCCCCTTCGACTACAATGAGCAGTACTTC.

This clonotype has a single count. The chain recombines TRBV30 with TRBJ1-4; D gene uncertain. Germline CDR1 and CDR2: GTSNPN and SVGIG (reference sequence). The CDR3 is made up of 12 amino acids. Trimming took 0 bases from V and 4 from J, leaving 3 bases between them. This chain's CDR3 is CAWSVGNEKLFF. DNA of the CDR3: TGTGCCTGGAGTGTCGGTAATGAAAAACTGTTTTTT.

The gene calls are TRBV4-1 and TRBJ2-7, with 11 bases identical to TRBD1. The V gene's germline CDR1 is MGHRA and CDR2 YSYEKL. The CDR3 contains 15 residues. After removal of 1 base from V and 4 bases from J, the junction contained 3 bases not matched to a gene. The CDR3 DNA follows: TGCGCCAGCAGCCAAGGCTGGGACAGGGGGTACGAGCAGTACTTC. Its protein is CASSQGWDRGYEQYF.

The rearrangement uses TRBV7-2 and TRBJ1-1, with TRBD1 matching 7 bases. After removal of 0 bases from V and 0 bases from J, the junction contained 4 bases not matched to a gene. CDR1 is SGHTA, CDR2 FQGNSA, per germline. The CDR3 length is 16 residues. CDR3 DNA: TGTGCCAGCAGCTTAGCGCCGGGACAGATGAACACTGAAGCTTTCTTT. Translated: CASSLAPGQMNTEAFF.

This chain links TRBV12-3 or TRBV12-4 with TRBJ2-2; 8 nucleotides match TRBD1. V gave up 6 bases and J gave up 3 bases; unmatched junction bases: 6. The CDR3 is made up of 15 amino acids. The CDR3: CASSGTGAHTGELFF. The CDR3 nucleotides are TGTGCCAGCAGCGGGACAGGCGCTCACACCGGGGAGCTGTTTTTT.

This chain connects TRBV29-1 to TRBJ2-1; no clear D. Trimming shortened V by 4 bases and J by 2 bases, and 12 bases separated the two germline ends. The CDR3 has 14 residues. Germline V gene lookup returns CDR1 SQVTM and CDR2 ANQGSEA. The CDR3 sequence is CSVGNYATYNEQFF. In nucleotides, the CDR3 is TGCAGCGTTGGTAACTATGCGACCTACAATGAGCAGTTCTTC.

This sequence joins TRBV10-3 and TRBJ2-7, with a weak D call TRBD1 (5 bases). This CDR3 is built from 14 residues. The germline V gene has CDR1 ENHRY and CDR2 SYGVKD. Trimming shortened V by 8 bases and J by 0 bases, and 14 bases separated the two germline ends. CDR3 DNA: TGTGCCATCCGTGTTGACAGAAGCTCCTACGAGCAGTACTTC. This encodes CAIRVDRSSYEQYF.

This chain connects TRBV7-9 to TRBJ2-7; 12 bases line up with TRBD2. V lost 2 bases and J lost 2; bases outside the gene matches: 10. The CDR3 is 18 amino acids. Germline CDR1 and CDR2: SEHNR and FQNEAQ (reference sequence). As DNA, the CDR3 is TGTGCCAGCAGCTTAAATAACCCAAGGACTAGCGGGGCCTACGAGCAGTACTTC. Its translation is CASSLNNPRTSGAYEQYF.

The V call is TRBV6-5, the J call TRBJ1-2; D is possibly TRBD1 (5 bases). The germline gives CDR1 MNHEY, CDR2 SVGAGI. Trimming pared 7 bases from V and 6 bases from J, leaving 18 bases between. This CDR3 is 14 amino acids long. CDR3: CASTQLPGSHGYTF. In nucleotides, the CDR3 is TGTGCCAGCACCCAACTCCCAGGGAGCCATGGCTACACCTTC.

In nucleotides, the CDR3 is TGCGCCAGCAGCTTCGGGGACGGGAACACTGAAGCTTTCTTT. Protein sequence: CASSFGDGNTEAFF. The V and J genes are TRBV5-1 and TRBJ1-1; the D gene is possibly TRBD1 (5 bases). This CDR3 is built from 14 residues. V lost 2 bases to trimming and J lost 1 base, with 9 bases between them. The germline V gene encodes CDR1 SGHRS and CDR2 YFSETQ.

In its sample, this clonotype was seen a few times. V gene TRBV6-5 combines with J gene TRBJ1-1; 7 bases are a match to TRBD1. Per germline, CDR1 MNHEY and CDR2 SVGAGI. The CDR3 is made up of 14 amino acids. With 5 bases clipped from V and 4 bases from J, the junction kept 7 bases outside the gene matches. CDR3 region: CASSTGALGTEAFF. As DNA, the CDR3 is TGTGCCAGCAGTACAGGGGCGCTGGGCACTGAAGCTTTCTTT.

This clonotype was counted only a few times. The chain combines TRBV2 with TRBJ2-1; D perhaps matches TRBD1 (5 bases). V lost 7 bases to trimming and J lost 5 bases, with 9 bases between them. Germline V gene sequence: CDR1 SNHLY, CDR2 FYNNEI. The CDR3 is 12 residues long. For the CDR3, the DNA is TGTGCCAGCAACTTAGGGGACAATGAGCAGTTCTTC. This encodes CASNLGDNEQFF.

This rearrangement joins TRBV4-1 to TRBJ2-3, with D perhaps matching TRBD1 or TRBD2 (5 bases each). The germline V and J ends were trimmed by 4 bases and 6 bases, with 14 bases remaining between them. This CDR3 spans 14 amino acids. The germline CDR1 and CDR2 sequences are MGHRA and YSYEKL. CDR3 in amino acids: CASSPGTHSDTQYF. In nucleotides, the CDR3 is TGCGCCAGCAGCCCAGGGACCCACAGTGATACGCAGTATTTT.

The chain has TRBV6-5 and TRBJ2-3, with 9 bases aligning to TRBD2. The CDR3 loop spans 16 amino acids. The V segment lost 0 bases and the J segment 4 bases; nucleotides outside the gene matches: 5. Germline CDR1 MNHEY, CDR2 SVGAGI. CDR3 DNA sequence: TGTGCCAGCAGTTACTCCTGGCGGGGGGGCCCAGATACGCAGTATTTT. As protein: CASSYSWRGGPDTQYF.

This clonotype was picked up one time. The chain combines TRBV11-2 with TRBJ2-1; TRBD2 agrees at 8 bases. Germline-derived CDR1 and CDR2 are SGHAT and FQNNGV. This CDR3 comprises 17 residues. The ends lost 2 bases at V and 0 bases at J; junction bases unmatched: 6. Written as DNA, the CDR3 is TGTGCCAGCAGCTTAAGTAGCGGGGAAAGCTCCTACAATGAGCAGTTCTTC. Translation: CASSLSSGESSYNEQFF.

This chain joins TRBV4-1 and TRBJ1-2; the D gene is possibly TRBD1 (6 bases). Trimming removed 0 bases at V and 5 bases at J, with 13 bases between. Germline values: CDR1 MGHRA, CDR2 YSYEKL. The length of the CDR3 is 15 residues. The CDR3 DNA sequence: TGCGCCAGCAGCCAAGATCCCCTCGGACAGTATGGCTACACCTTC. Its translation: CASSQDPLGQYGYTF.